This passage covers 7 T cell receptor beta chains from one sample sequenced in a study of CD8 T cells in Susac syndrome. RNA in amounts of 0.5 to 1 ug was reverse transcribed with random hexamers. MiXCR, applied by TCRdb to the immunoSEQ multiplex PCR reads, yields one record per CDR3 protein. This sample carries 150,000 to 200,000 distinct CDR3 sequences, 90% to 95% of them seen once, and the ten largest clones take roughly 0.14%. Material for sequencing was CD4+ T cells from PBMCs. The receptors come from a human donor in good health.

This chain links TRBV6-5 with TRBJ1-2; the match to TRBD1 covers 7 bases. Germline V gene lookup returns CDR1 MNHEY and CDR2 SVGAGI. The CDR3 runs 15 residues. The J segment lost 6 bases and the V segment lost 6 bases, leaving 13 bases of the junction unmatched. CDR3 in amino acids: CASSRQPTGWNGYTF. The CDR3 DNA sequence: TGTGCCAGCAGCCGCCAACCGACAGGGTGGAATGGCTACACCTTC.

The chain links TRBV6-5 to TRBJ1-5; 9 positions agree with TRBD1. The CDR3 is made up of 16 amino acids. Unmatched junction bases numbered 6, after V lost 4 bases and J lost 2 bases. Germline CDR1 and CDR2: MNHEY and SVGAGI. The chain's CDR3 is CASSSSGTGRNQPQHF. Here the CDR3 DNA reads TGTGCCAGCAGTTCATCCGGGACAGGGCGCAATCAGCCCCAGCATTTT.

This clonotype has only a few counts. This chain connects TRBV6-6 to TRBJ1-5; D is unclear. V was shortened by 8 bases and J by 3 bases, with 8 bases between the two germline ends. Germline V gives CDR1 MNHNY, CDR2 SVGAGI (reference sequence). This CDR3 contains 12 residues. For the CDR3, the DNA is TGTGCCAGCGGCGGGTCCAATCAGCCCCAGCATTTT. It specifies CASGGSNQPQHF.

The chain joins TRBV20-1 to TRBJ2-1; a possible D gene is TRBD1 (6 bases). CDR1 DFQATT and CDR2 SNEGSKA come from the germline V gene (reference sequence). The CDR3 totals 14 residues. V was clipped by 3 bases and J by 5 bases, with 14 bases between them. CDR3 sequence reads: CSASDRRGHNEQFF. CDR3 bases: TGCAGTGCTAGCGACAGGAGAGGTCACAATGAGCAGTTCTTC.

V usage is TRBV5-1 and J usage is TRBJ1-3; possibly TRBD1 for D (6 bases). Germline CDR1 and CDR2: SGHRS and YFSETQ. The ends were cut back, 2 bases at V and 0 bases at J, with 9 bases in the middle. The CDR3 totals 15 residues. CDR3 amino acids: CASSLGDNSGNTIYF. The CDR3 bases are TGCGCCAGCAGCTTAGGGGACAACTCTGGAAACACCATATATTTT. Using reference TRBV5-1 and TRBJ1-3 for the parts outside the CDR3, the full variable domain is KAGVTQTPRYLIKTRGQQVTLSCSPISGHRSVSWYQQTPGQGLQFLFEYFSETQRNKGNFPGRFSGRQFSNSRSEMNVSTLELGDSALYLCASSLGDNSGNTIYFGEGSWLTVV.

The chain joins TRBV6-2 or TRBV6-3 to TRBJ1-2; D is possibly TRBD1 (5 bases). The germline V and J ends were trimmed by 1 base and 4 bases, with 10 bases remaining between them. Germline CDR1 MNHEY, CDR2 SVGEGT. The CDR3 consists of 14 residues. The CDR3, as DNA: TGTGCCAGCAGTTACTTAGGGGACGGCTATGGCTACACCTTC. Translation gives CASSYLGDGYGYTF.

The rearrangement links TRBV20-1 to TRBJ1-2; the D gene is possibly TRBD1 (6 bases). Trimming pared 3 bases from V and 3 bases from J, leaving 11 bases between. CDR1 and CDR2 (germline): DFQATT, SNEGSKA (reference sequence). The CDR3 contains 13 residues. The CDR3 protein is CSASNRADYGYTF. For the CDR3, the DNA is TGCAGTGCTAGCAACAGGGCGGACTATGGCTACACCTTC.